Listed below are T cell receptor beta chains from one sample, sequenced in a study of blood T cells in healthy people across ages. Each CDR3 protein gets one entry after TCRdb re-called the 5' RACE reads with MiXCR. The data contain hundreds of thousands of distinct CDR3 sequences, about 30% of them singletons. Sequenced input: blood. Receptors were obtained from a woman aged 80 or over in good health. CDR3s include the opening cysteine and the closing phenylalanine or tryptophan. A D gene is named only where the DNA matches it firmly. Clone size is not always given. Where it is, it says once, few, many or a class for expanded clones.

j_gene: TRBJ2-7
d_gene: TRBD2
abundance: .
v_gene: TRBV6-6
CDR3nt: TGTGCCAGCAGTGACGGTAGCGGGGCGGGCTACGAGCAGTACTTC
CDR3aa: CASSDGSGAGYEQYF

j_gene: TRBJ1-6
d_gene: .
abundance: few
v_gene: TRBV3-1
CDR3nt: TGTGCCAGCAGCCAAAAGATAGGGTTGAGCTCCTATAATTCACCCCTCCACTTT
CDR3aa: CASSQKIGLSSYNSPLHF

j_gene: TRBJ1-5
d_gene: .
abundance: .
v_gene: TRBV5-1
CDR3nt: TGCGCCAGCAGCTGGGTGTCTGGCAATCAGCCCCAGCATTTT
CDR3aa: CASSWVSGNQPQHF

j_gene: TRBJ2-1
d_gene: TRBD1
abundance: many
v_gene: TRBV5-1
CDR3nt: TGCGCCACGGACCCGGGGACAGGGGGCGAGCAGTTCTTC
CDR3aa: CATDPGTGGEQFF

j_gene: TRBJ2-2
d_gene: .
abundance: .
v_gene: TRBV7-2
CDR3nt: TGTGCCAGCAGGCACCCTAGATCTGGGCCCACCGGGGAGCTGTTTTTT
CDR3aa: CASRHPRSGPTGELFF

j_gene: TRBJ2-6
d_gene: .
abundance: .
v_gene: TRBV4-1
CDR3nt: TGCGCCAGCAGCCAAGATAGCTCTGGGGCCAACGTCCTGACTTTC
CDR3aa: CASSQDSSGANVLTF

j_gene: TRBJ2-7
d_gene: .
abundance: many
v_gene: TRBV30
CDR3nt: TGTGCCTGGAGTCGCGAGGGCCCCTACGAGCAGTACTTC
CDR3aa: CAWSREGPYEQYF

j_gene: TRBJ2-1
d_gene: TRBD2
abundance: many
v_gene: TRBV12-3/TRBV12-4
CDR3nt: TGTGCCAGCAGTCCCATAGCGGGGGGGGGAAATGAGCAGTTCTTC
CDR3aa: CASSPIAGGGNEQFF

j_gene: TRBJ1-2
d_gene: .
abundance: .
v_gene: TRBV28
CDR3nt: TGTGCCAGCAGTTCCCCCAGAGGGCGGCCAGCTAACTATGGCTACACCTTC
CDR3aa: CASSSPRGRPANYGYTF

j_gene: TRBJ1-1
d_gene: .
abundance: few
v_gene: TRBV3-1
CDR3nt: TGTGCCAGCGGCCAATTCGGGGGCCGCACTGAAGCTTTCTTT
CDR3aa: CASGQFGGRTEAFF

j_gene: TRBJ1-5
d_gene: TRBD1
abundance: .
v_gene: TRBV20-1
CDR3nt: TGCAGTGCTAGAGGACAGGGCGGGTCATATAGCAATCAGCCCCAGCATTTT
CDR3aa: CSARGQGGSYSNQPQHF

j_gene: TRBJ2-2
d_gene: .
abundance: .
v_gene: TRBV7-3
CDR3nt: TGTGCCAGCAGCTTACACGCCGGGGAGCTGTTTTTT
CDR3aa: CASSLHAGELFF

j_gene: TRBJ2-2
d_gene: TRBD1
abundance: few
v_gene: TRBV12-3/TRBV12-4
CDR3nt: TGTGCCAGCAGTTTCGTCGGCACAGGGGCCACCGGGGAGCTGTTTTTT
CDR3aa: CASSFVGTGATGELFF

j_gene: TRBJ1-5
d_gene: .
abundance: many
v_gene: TRBV7-2
CDR3nt: TGTGCCAGCAGCTTAACCCCCGGGATTGGTCAGCCCCAGCATTTT
CDR3aa: CASSLTPGIGQPQHF

j_gene: TRBJ2-7
d_gene: .
abundance: many
v_gene: TRBV30
CDR3nt: TGTGCCTGGACCTCCGGGTCTACTTCAGGGTACGAGCAGTACTTC
CDR3aa: CAWTSGSTSGYEQYF

j_gene: TRBJ1-1
d_gene: .
abundance: few
v_gene: TRBV28
CDR3nt: TGTGCCAGCAGCAACTACCGTGGCAGTCTGAACACTGAAGCTTTCTTT
CDR3aa: CASSNYRGSLNTEAFF

j_gene: TRBJ2-5
d_gene: .
abundance: .
v_gene: TRBV20-1
CDR3nt: TGCAGTGCTAGAGAGGGGACTGCTAGAGGTACCCAGTACTTC
CDR3aa: CSAREGTARGTQYF

j_gene: TRBJ1-6
d_gene: TRBD1
abundance: many
v_gene: TRBV7-2
CDR3nt: TGTGCCAGCAGCCAACGGGACAGTTCCTATAATTCACCCCTCCACTTT
CDR3aa: CASSQRDSSYNSPLHF

j_gene: TRBJ2-3
d_gene: .
abundance: few
v_gene: TRBV5-1
CDR3nt: TGCGCCAGCAGCTTCATCGGGGCCGGAGATACGCAGTATTTT
CDR3aa: CASSFIGAGDTQYF

j_gene: TRBJ2-7
d_gene: TRBD1
abundance: many
v_gene: TRBV15
CDR3nt: TGTGCCACCAGCAGACGATTGGGACAGGGAGGCGAGCAGTACTTC
CDR3aa: CATSRRLGQGGEQYF

j_gene: TRBJ1-4
d_gene: .
abundance: many
v_gene: TRBV4-1
CDR3nt: TGCGCCAGCAGCCAAGCAGGATATGCAACTAATGAAAAACTGTTTTTT
CDR3aa: CASSQAGYATNEKLFF

j_gene: TRBJ2-7
d_gene: TRBD1
abundance: .
v_gene: TRBV30
CDR3nt: TGTGCCTGGAGTGCTAGGGGGACAGGGTCCTACGAGCAGTACTTC
CDR3aa: CAWSARGTGSYEQYF

j_gene: TRBJ2-3
d_gene: TRBD2
abundance: .
v_gene: TRBV20-1
CDR3nt: TGCAGTGCTAGACCTGGACTAGCGGGGCTTGGTGGCACAGATACGCAGTATTTT
CDR3aa: CSARPGLAGLGGTDTQYF

j_gene: TRBJ1-1
d_gene: .
abundance: many
v_gene: TRBV10-3
CDR3nt: TGTGCCATCAGTGAGTTCCTGGGGGAAGCTTTCTTT
CDR3aa: CAISEFLGEAFF

j_gene: TRBJ2-1
d_gene: TRBD2
abundance: .
v_gene: TRBV29-1
CDR3nt: TGCAGCGGGGGACTAGCGGGTGAGACCCAGTTCTTC
CDR3aa: CSGGLAGETQFF

j_gene: TRBJ2-3
d_gene: TRBD1
abundance: .
v_gene: TRBV3-1
CDR3nt: TGTGCCAGCAGCACCCGGACAGGGGAATTCGATACGCAGTATTTT
CDR3aa: CASSTRTGEFDTQYF

j_gene: TRBJ2-7
d_gene: TRBD2
abundance: many
v_gene: TRBV29-1
CDR3nt: TGCAGCGTGAGCGGGGGGGCTGTGTGGGAGCAGTACTTC
CDR3aa: CSVSGGAVWEQYF

j_gene: TRBJ1-4
d_gene: .
abundance: few
v_gene: TRBV6-1
CDR3nt: TGTGCCAGCAGTGAAGCGATCCGGTTCGGGGGTGAAAAACTGTTTTTT
CDR3aa: CASSEAIRFGGEKLFF

j_gene: TRBJ2-1
d_gene: TRBD1
abundance: many
v_gene: TRBV4-1
CDR3nt: TGCGCCAGCAGCCAATCCGGGACAGGTTACAATGAGCAGTTCTTC
CDR3aa: CASSQSGTGYNEQFF

j_gene: TRBJ1-2
d_gene: TRBD1
abundance: many
v_gene: TRBV7-2
CDR3nt: TGTGCCAGCAGCACTCCGGGACAGGGGGCGTATGGCTACACCTTC
CDR3aa: CASSTPGQGAYGYTF

j_gene: TRBJ1-2
d_gene: .
abundance: many
v_gene: TRBV7-2
CDR3nt: TGTGCCAGCAGCTTACCGGGCGGACTAGCTAACTATGGCTACACCTTC
CDR3aa: CASSLPGGLANYGYTF

j_gene: TRBJ2-7
d_gene: .
abundance: few
v_gene: TRBV12-3/TRBV12-4
CDR3nt: TGTGCCAGCAGCTTCCCCCGTAGCTCCTACAATGAGCAGTACTTC
CDR3aa: CASSFPRSSYNEQYF

j_gene: TRBJ2-7
d_gene: .
abundance: many
v_gene: TRBV5-6
CDR3nt: TGTGCCAGCAACAGCCAAGACTCCTACGAGCAGTACTTC
CDR3aa: CASNSQDSYEQYF

j_gene: TRBJ2-3
d_gene: TRBD2
abundance: few
v_gene: TRBV3-1
CDR3nt: TGTGCCAGCAGTCACGGGGGGGCCACAGATACGCAGTATTTT
CDR3aa: CASSHGGATDTQYF

j_gene: TRBJ1-4
d_gene: .
abundance: .
v_gene: TRBV20-1
CDR3nt: TGCAGTGCCCACAATTCAGGCCTTAATGAAAAACTGTTTTTT
CDR3aa: CSAHNSGLNEKLFF

j_gene: TRBJ2-7
d_gene: .
abundance: .
v_gene: TRBV2
CDR3nt: TGTGCCAGCAGTGAAGCGCTTGGTGGACAGTACGAGCAGTACTTC
CDR3aa: CASSEALGGQYEQYF

j_gene: TRBJ2-1
d_gene: TRBD1
abundance: many
v_gene: TRBV29-1
CDR3nt: TGCAGCGTTGATGGGACAGGGTCTGGCCCTGAGCAGTTCTTC
CDR3aa: CSVDGTGSGPEQFF

j_gene: TRBJ2-6
d_gene: .
abundance: many
v_gene: TRBV28
CDR3nt: TGTGCCAGCAGTCCCTCGGAAGGGGCCAACGTCCTGACTTTC
CDR3aa: CASSPSEGANVLTF

j_gene: TRBJ2-5
d_gene: TRBD1
abundance: .
v_gene: TRBV9
CDR3nt: TGTGCCGGCAGCGCAGGAACAGGGGGTGACAATGAGCAGTACTTC
CDR3aa: CAGSAGTGGDNEQYF

j_gene: TRBJ2-3
d_gene: .
abundance: many
v_gene: TRBV9
CDR3nt: TGTGCCAGCAGCCCCCCAGGGGGGAGTCGTACAGATACGCAGTATTTT
CDR3aa: CASSPPGGSRTDTQYF

j_gene: TRBJ2-1
d_gene: TRBD2
abundance: .
v_gene: TRBV19
CDR3nt: TGTGCCAGTAGTATATCCCCACGGACTAGCGGGGGATACAATGAGCAGTTCTTC
CDR3aa: CASSISPRTSGGYNEQFF

j_gene: TRBJ2-3
d_gene: .
abundance: few
v_gene: TRBV11-3
CDR3nt: TGTGCCAGCAGCTCTGGGGGGGGGCCGACAGATACGCAGTATTTT
CDR3aa: CASSSGGGPTDTQYF

j_gene: TRBJ2-5
d_gene: TRBD2
abundance: few
v_gene: TRBV20-1
CDR3nt: TGCAGTGCTTCCCCACTAGCGGGGGGGGACAATGAGCAGTACTTC
CDR3aa: CSASPLAGGDNEQYF

j_gene: TRBJ2-3
d_gene: TRBD2
abundance: many
v_gene: TRBV28
CDR3nt: TGTGCCAGCAGTGCCCCCACAGCGGGGGGGGCAGATACGCAGTATTTT
CDR3aa: CASSAPTAGGADTQYF

j_gene: TRBJ1-1
d_gene: .
abundance: few
v_gene: TRBV5-1
CDR3nt: TGCGCCAGCAGCTTGGACGAGGGGTTGGAAGCTTTCTTT
CDR3aa: CASSLDEGLEAFF

j_gene: TRBJ1-1
d_gene: TRBD1
abundance: .
v_gene: TRBV5-6
CDR3nt: TGTGCCAGCAGCGAGACAGGGGCGGGTAACACTGAAGCTTTCTTT
CDR3aa: CASSETGAGNTEAFF

j_gene: TRBJ2-3
d_gene: .
abundance: .
v_gene: TRBV29-1
CDR3nt: TGCAGCGTTGACGGAGGTACCCGCACAGATACGCAGTATTTT
CDR3aa: CSVDGGTRTDTQYF

j_gene: TRBJ2-2
d_gene: TRBD1
abundance: .
v_gene: TRBV5-1
CDR3nt: TGCGCCAGCAGCTTGTCCGGGACAGGTTCGATCGGGGAGCTGTTTTTT
CDR3aa: CASSLSGTGSIGELFF

j_gene: TRBJ2-7
d_gene: .
abundance: many
v_gene: TRBV7-2
CDR3nt: TGTGCCAGCAGCTCAGACACTTACGAGCAGTACTTC
CDR3aa: CASSSDTYEQYF

j_gene: TRBJ1-6
d_gene: .
abundance: few
v_gene: TRBV9
CDR3nt: TGTGCCAGCAGGTACTCGGGGGATACAAATTCACCCCTCCACTTT
CDR3aa: CASRYSGDTNSPLHF

j_gene: TRBJ2-1
d_gene: .
abundance: many
v_gene: TRBV11-3
CDR3nt: TGTGCCAGCAGCGCTCTGGGTCGGCAGTTCTTC
CDR3aa: CASSALGRQFF

j_gene: TRBJ2-5
d_gene: .
abundance: .
v_gene: TRBV29-1
CDR3nt: TGCAGCGTTTCCCTCCAAGAGACCCAGTACTTC
CDR3aa: CSVSLQETQYF

j_gene: TRBJ2-3
d_gene: .
abundance: .
v_gene: TRBV20-1
CDR3nt: TGCAGTGCTAGAGGGGGGAGGGGGGCCGATACGCAGTATTTT
CDR3aa: CSARGGRGADTQYF